This T cell receptor (beta chain) was captured by sequencing in a study of cytomegalovirus exposure and HLA in healthy donors. This CDR3 is built from 14 residues. Germline lookup yields CDR1 SGHVS and CDR2 FQNEAQ. V was pared by 1 base and J by 3 bases, with 7 bases between. The PCR used 60 Vbeta and 13 Jbeta primers. Only in-frame clones appear in the TCRdb table, and some are missing; sequencing was by immunoSEQ multiplex PCR. The data show about 190,000 clones, approximately 80% seen once. This clonotype was sampled from a young woman in good health and CMV-seropositive. The V gene is TRBV7-8, the J gene TRBJ1-5, with D hard to call. Sequenced sample: PBMCs. This CDR3 is CASSLERDNQPQHF. CDR3 sequence (DNA): TGTGCCAGCAGCTTAGAGCGGGACAATCAGCCCCAGCATTTT. The full variable domain, its missing parts supplied by reference TRBV7-8 and TRBJ1-5, is GAGVSQSPRYKVAKRGQDVALRCDPISGHVSLFWYQQALGQGPEFLTYFQNEAQLDKSGLPSDRFFAERPEGSVSTLKIQRTQQEDSAVYLCASSLERDNQPQHFGDGTRLSIL.